The following is a T cell receptor beta chain sequence with its context. What it binds is unknown. This entry belongs to a study of T cells in Graves' hyperthyroidism and ophthalmopathy. Study-level findings and limits: Patients with ophthalmopathy were separated from those with stable hyperthyroidism by a 13 V-J model. Also found in blood were most expanded thyroid clonotypes above 0.001.

A lack of ophthalmopathy progression within 18 months defined stable Graves' hyperthyroidism. Every diagnosis used clinical symptoms, serum thyroxine and TRAb, thyroid ultrasound and orbital computed tomography. The ends were cut back, 6 bases at V and 8 bases at J, with 13 bases in the middle. Germline lookup yields CDR1 ENHRY and CDR2 SYGVKD. The CDR3 loop spans 12 amino acids. Amplified regions were TCR beta CDR3 sequences from RNA transcripts. The study used the HTBI primer set for a first-round RT-PCR of the TCR CDR3. TCRdb called the multiplex PCR reads again in MiXCR, with one record for every CDR3 protein. The sample holds about 95,000 distinct CDR3 sequences, about 37% seen once.

V is TRBV10-3 and J is TRBJ2-5, with D maybe TRBD2 (5 bases). Sequencing input: peripheral blood or thyroid tissue (not recorded which). The source is a woman aged 25 to 45 with Graves' hyperthyroidism. The CDR3 sequence: CAISHGPGTQYF. CDR3 in DNA: TGTGCCATCAGCCATGGGCCGGGAACCCAGTACTTC.